This is a list of T cell receptor beta chains from one sample in a study of regulatory T cells in long-lasting Graves disease. TCRdb reprocessed the multiplex PCR reads with MiXCR, giving one entry per CDR3 protein. The sample records 400,000 to 600,000 distinct CDR3 sequences, around a fifth being singletons. Source: peripheral blood mononuclear cells (PBMCs), taken when the disease was refractory, from a patient treated with antithyroid drugs. The receptors shown here come from a female donor with Graves disease. CDR3s include the opening cysteine and the closing phenylalanine or tryptophan. A D gene is named only where the DNA matches it firmly. Expanded clones get a size class; other rows say once, few or many, or leave the size out.

many TRBD2 TRBJ2-5 TRBV29-1 TGCAGCGTTCAACCCCGGGCCGGGACTAGCGGGGGGGCAGGAGAGACCCAGTACTTC CSVQPRAGTSGGAGETQYF
many TRBD2 TRBJ2-5 TRBV5-5 TGTGCCAGCACCCTCAGCGGGCTAGCGGGAGAGACCCAGTACTTC CASTLSGLAGETQYF
many NA TRBJ1-5 TRBV7-8 TGTGCCAGCAGCTTAGTCTGGGGCCAGCCCCAGCATTTT CASSLVWGQPQHF
few NA TRBJ2-2 TRBV6-1 TGTGCCAGCAGTAGCTCGTGGGGGAACACCGGGGAGCTGTTTTTT CASSSSWGNTGELFF
many NA TRBJ2-6 TRBV6-2/TRBV6-3 TGTGCCAGCATCGCGGAGGGGGCATCTGGGGCCAACGTCCTGACTTTC CASIAEGASGANVLTF
NA NA TRBJ1-1 TRBV19 TGTGCCAGTAGTATATTGGACCCCAGGGCAGCTTTCTTT CASSILDPRAAFF
NA NA TRBJ2-7 TRBV3-1 TGTGCCAGCAGCCAAGCGAGCGACCACTCCTACGAGCAGTACTTC CASSQASDHSYEQYF
few TRBD1 TRBJ1-5 TRBV16 TGTGCCAGCAGCTCCCCACGGACAGGGGGGAGCAATCAGCCCCAGCATTTT CASSSPRTGGSNQPQHF
NA TRBD1 TRBJ2-2 TRBV5-1 TGCGCCAGCAGCTTGACCCCCGGACAGGAGGAGCTGTTTTTT CASSLTPGQEELFF
few NA TRBJ2-2 TRBV20-1 TGCAGTGCTAGGCAGGGAATGGGATACACCGGGGAGCTGTTTTTT CSARQGMGYTGELFF
NA TRBD1 TRBJ1-5 TRBV5-5 TGTGCCAGCAGCTTGACAGGGACAGATATATTCATAAGCAATCAGCCCCGGCATTTT CASSLTGTDIFISNQPRHF
NA NA TRBJ1-5 TRBV7-2 TGTGCCAGCAGCTTATCCCGGGGCAATCAGCCCCAGCATTTT CASSLSRGNQPQHF
NA NA TRBJ1-5 TRBV4-1 TGCGCCAGCAGCCTTGACAGCCCCTTAGGTAGCAATCAGCCCCAGCATTTT CASSLDSPLGSNQPQHF
many TRBD2 TRBJ2-5 TRBV28 TGTGCCAGCAGTCTACTAGCGGCGCAAGAGACCCAGTACTTC CASSLLAAQETQYF
many TRBD1 TRBJ2-7 TRBV10-3 TGTGCCATCAGTGGGGGACAGTCCTACGAGCAGTACTTC CAISGGQSYEQYF
NA NA TRBJ1-1 TRBV3-1 TGTGCCAGCAGGCGAAGTACAGCCCGGACGGTGAACACTGAAGCTTTCTTT CASRRSTARTVNTEAFF
NA NA TRBJ1-4 TRBV15 TGTGCCACCAGCACAGACACAGGGTTCGTACAAAAACTGTTTTTT CATSTDTGFVQKLFF
NA TRBD1 TRBJ1-5 TRBV19 TGTGCCAGTACCGGACAGGTTACTCAGCCCCAGCATTTT CASTGQVTQPQHF
many NA TRBJ2-5 TRBV2 TGTGCCAGCAGTTACACGGAGACCCAGTACTTC CASSYTETQYF